This record covers a single TCR beta chain. The target antigen is unknown. V gave up 3 bases and J gave up 1 base; unmatched junction bases: 6. This CDR3 is built from 16 residues. The germline CDR1 and CDR2 sequences are SGDLS and YYNGEE. The data stem from a study of beta chain features in type 1 diabetes. Study-wide points: Healthy donors had naive, central memory and Treg TCRB repertoires that appeared less similar than those seen among patients.

Reverse transcribing all isolated RNA meant expressed TCRB transcripts were sequenced. Generated by immunoSEQ multiplex PCR, the TCRdb table keeps only in-frame clones and is missing some. Of a few hundred thousand clones in the sample, roughly 15% were seen once. Naive, central memory, regulatory and stem cell-like memory cells within the CD4+ compartment were sorted using CD45RO/CCR7/CD25/CD127/CD95/CD27. Purity of each sorted population was above 95%. This sequence was found in a young woman in good health. The chain is built from TRBV9 and TRBJ2-5, with 10 bases lining up with TRBD2. Source material: naive CD4+ T cells from blood. This CDR3 is CASSGDSGRLQETQYF. The CDR3 DNA reads TGTGCCAGCAGCGGAGATAGCGGGAGGCTCCAAGAGACCCAGTACTTC. The full variable domain, completed using reference TRBV9 and TRBJ2-5, is DSGVTQTPKHLITATGQRVTLRCSPRSGDLSVYWYQQSLDQGLQFLIQYYNGEERAKGNILERFSAQQFPDLHSELNLSSLELGDSALYFCASSGDSGRLQETQYFGPGTRLLVL.